The following is a T cell receptor (beta chain) sequence with its context. Its specific antigen is unknown. One base away there is no much larger clone; base qualities are not given. The data derive from a study of beta chain features in type 1 diabetes (dated by TCRdb to between 2018 and 2020). General notes on the study: Patients and healthy donors did not differ in mean age, gender distribution, total cell number or subset yield. A total of 85 million to 140 million sorted cells were examined across all samples, and the number of cells per subset was strongly correlated with RNA yield. In the study, TCRB repertoires of sorted circulating CD4+ T cell subsets from recently diagnosed type 1 diabetes patients were compared with those of matched healthy donors. Whereas all 28 donors provided naive and central memory subsets, regulatory and stem cell-like memory subsets were isolated from just 8 patients and roughly eight healthy donors. Results and caveats for the whole study, not just this receptor: Because cDNA was sequenced instead of genomic DNA, highly expressing activated cells could be over-represented, though the groups showed no difference in activation or CD3 levels. PCR may preferentially amplify shorter templates, but because patient and control samples were amplified and corrected together, any resulting skew would affect both groups equally. Type 1 diabetes patients showed a moderate but significant shortening of TCRB CDR3 length in all four CD4+ subsets. At VDJ recombination sites, patients with type 1 diabetes made fewer insertions and deleted more nucleotides, a pattern implying thymic rearrangement abnormalities. Because small numbers of individuals were included in the HLA sub-analyses, any influence of HLA type on TCRB rearrangement was left unresolved. Naive, central memory and regulatory TCRB repertoires appeared to be more alike among patients than among healthy donors.

Measured from the cysteine to the phenylalanine, the CDR3 is 14 residues long. The entry retains the CDR3 DNA only, 42 bases that are in frame from base 1. The trim is 5 bases for V and 4 bases for J, with a gap of 14 bases between the germline ends. Taken from the germline V gene (reference sequence), the CDR1 and CDR2 loops are SGHAT and FQDESV. The entire amount of isolated RNA was reverse transcribed using the High Capacity cDNA Reverse Transcription Kit, so the sequenced TCRB transcripts were expressed ones. Naive, central memory and regulatory T cell samples underwent deep immunoSEQ sequencing, averaging approximately 3.3 million total reads per sample. Sorted cells were lysed in RLT buffer and RNA was extracted with DNase-treated RNeasy Micro or Mini kits, depending on cell number. Each cell subset was processed on its own to prevent cross-contamination, while patient and healthy donor samples were processed together. Using the immunoSEQ multiplex PCR, TCRB sequences were amplified from cDNA into 87-bp fragments spanning the CDR3 region. Amplicons were sequenced on the Illumina HiSeq platform. The original methods were these. PCR bias was corrected computationally using synthetic template baselines, and reads within Hamming distance 2 were collapsed, with unmergeable singletons discarded. Reads were aligned against IMGT so that V, D and J genes, CDR3 length and insertions or deletions at six rearrangement sites could be assigned. Within each subset, clonotype counts were normalized to sorted cell number, and only after that were true diversity and Gini coefficients computed with the tcR R package. The overlap coefficient, calculated on TCRB nucleotide sequences, was used to quantify repertoire sharing. Out-of-frame TCRB sequences from naive cells were analyzed as a proxy for the pre-selection repertoire. TCRdb took this table from immuneACCESS and kept in-frame rearrangements with V and J called. Such tables lack part of the clones; where checked against another copy, unresolved V genes explain under half of the gap, and the rest is unexplained. Clonal size and the V and J genes are those of that table, whereas D and trimming came from the DNA. For this sample the table gives under 450,000 clones, of which around 13% were detected only once. The ten biggest clones cover approximately 0.035% of the sample.

From each donor, a single peripheral blood sample of about 110 mL on average was drawn into heparinised tubes. A BD FACSAria II was used to sort naive, central memory, regulatory and stem cell-like memory CD4+ T cells with a panel that included CD45RO, CCR7, CD25, CD127, CD95 and CD27. Every sorted population had a purity above 95%. Right away, PBMCs were isolated by Lymphoprep density gradient centrifugation and were stained directly, with no culture step. To minimize batch effects, samples were stained and sorted in pairs, one healthy donor with one patient per experiment. What was sequenced was naive CD4+ T cells from blood. The meaning of the sample's cell subset or site label: true naive CD4+ T cells. This clonotype was sampled from a man aged 30 to 45 in good health. Rearrangement joined TRBV11-1 to TRBJ1-1; tentative D gene TRBD1, with 5 bases matching. CDR3 sequence: CASSAVGVGTEAFF. The DNA sequence is given as TGTGCCAGCAGCGCCGTGGGGGTTGGCACTGAAGCTTTCTTT.